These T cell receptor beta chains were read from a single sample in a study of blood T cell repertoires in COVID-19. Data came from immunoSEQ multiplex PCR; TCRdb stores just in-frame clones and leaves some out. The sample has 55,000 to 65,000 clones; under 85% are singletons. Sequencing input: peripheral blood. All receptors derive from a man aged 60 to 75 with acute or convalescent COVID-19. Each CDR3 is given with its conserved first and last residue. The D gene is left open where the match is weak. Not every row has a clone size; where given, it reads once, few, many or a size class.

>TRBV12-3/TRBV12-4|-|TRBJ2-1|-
CASSLVSDEQFF
TGTGCCAGCAGTTTAGTGTCGGATGAGCAGTTCTTC
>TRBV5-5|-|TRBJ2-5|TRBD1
CASSPRTGGKGETQYF
TGTGCCAGCAGCCCGCGGACAGGGGGGAAAGGAGAGACCCAGTACTTC
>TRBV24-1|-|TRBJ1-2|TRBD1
CATSWGTGGGGYTF
TGTGCCACCAGTTGGGGTACAGGGGGCGGCGGCTACACCTTC
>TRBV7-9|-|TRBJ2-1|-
CASSFSPWEQFF
TGTGCCAGCAGCTTCAGTCCGTGGGAGCAGTTCTTC
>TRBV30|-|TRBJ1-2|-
CAWSDYVGARGGYTF
TGTGCCTGGAGTGATTACGTGGGGGCGAGGGGTGGCTACACCTTC
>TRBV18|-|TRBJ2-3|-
CASSPGGRGKGADTQYF
TGTGCCAGCTCACCAGGAGGTCGGGGCAAGGGGGCAGATACGCAGTATTTT
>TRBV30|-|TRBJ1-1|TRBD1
CAWSAGTGGASTEAFF
TGTGCCTGGAGTGCCGGGACAGGGGGCGCGAGTACTGAAGCTTTCTTT
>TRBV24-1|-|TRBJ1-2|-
CATADPSRGKGYGYTF
TGTGCCACCGCCGACCCGTCGAGAGGGAAGGGCTATGGCTACACCTTC
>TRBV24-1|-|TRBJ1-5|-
CATSDSTASGAQPQHF
TGTGCCACCAGTGATTCCACCGCCTCAGGGGCGCAGCCCCAGCATTTT
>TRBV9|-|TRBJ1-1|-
CASSVDGTRGEAFF
TGTGCCAGCAGCGTAGACGGGACGCGGGGTGAAGCTTTCTTT
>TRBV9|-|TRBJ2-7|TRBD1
CASSPSGGAADEQYF
TGTGCCAGCAGCCCGTCAGGGGGAGCGGCAGACGAGCAGTACTTC
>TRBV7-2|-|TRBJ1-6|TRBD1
CASSLGRQGVSPLHF
TGTGCCAGCAGTCTAGGACGCCAGGGGGTTTCACCCCTCCACTTT
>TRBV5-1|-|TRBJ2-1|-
CASSGGAEGNEQFF
TGCGCCAGCAGCGGGGGGGCTGAGGGAAATGAGCAGTTCTTC
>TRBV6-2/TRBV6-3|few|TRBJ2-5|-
CASSPRGAPDLPGTQYF
TGTGCCAGCAGCCCCCGGGGGGCTCCCGACCTACCCGGGACCCAGTACTTC
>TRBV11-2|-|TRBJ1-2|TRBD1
CASSLGDRRNYGYTF
TGTGCCAGCAGCTTGGGGGACAGGAGAAACTATGGCTACACCTTC
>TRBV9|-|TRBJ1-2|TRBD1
CASSSRTGGSGYTF
TGTGCCAGCAGCTCCAGGACAGGGGGCTCTGGCTACACCTTC
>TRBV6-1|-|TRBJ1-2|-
CASSEEVASGYGYTF
TGTGCCAGCAGTGAAGAGGTAGCATCCGGGTATGGCTACACCTTC
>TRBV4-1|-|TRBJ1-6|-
CASSSTRLDNSPLHF
TGCGCCAGCAGCTCGACTCGCCTCGATAATTCACCCCTCCACTTT
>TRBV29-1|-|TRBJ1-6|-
CSVRSSYNSPLHF
TGCAGCGTCAGAAGCTCCTATAATTCACCCCTCCACTTT
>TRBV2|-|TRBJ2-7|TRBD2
CASKRGPDYEQYF
TGTGCCAGCAAGCGGGGACCTGACTACGAGCAGTACTTC
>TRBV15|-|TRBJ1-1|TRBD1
CATSRGILNRGRTEAFF
TGTGCCACCAGCAGAGGGATTTTGAACAGGGGGCGTACTGAAGCTTTCTTT
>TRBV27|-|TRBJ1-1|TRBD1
CASSRIPGQGILNTEAFF
TGTGCCAGCAGTCGTATACCGGGACAGGGGATTCTGAACACTGAAGCTTTCTTT